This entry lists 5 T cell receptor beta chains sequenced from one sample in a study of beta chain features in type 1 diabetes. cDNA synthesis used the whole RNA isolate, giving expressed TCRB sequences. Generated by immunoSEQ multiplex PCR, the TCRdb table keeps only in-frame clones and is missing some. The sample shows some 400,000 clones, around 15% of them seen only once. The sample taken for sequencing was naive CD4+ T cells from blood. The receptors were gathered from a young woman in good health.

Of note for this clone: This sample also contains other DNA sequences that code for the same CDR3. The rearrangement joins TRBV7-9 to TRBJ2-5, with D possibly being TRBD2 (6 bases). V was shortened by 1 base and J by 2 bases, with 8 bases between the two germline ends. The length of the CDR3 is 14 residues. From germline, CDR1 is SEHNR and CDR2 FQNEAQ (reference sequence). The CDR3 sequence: CASSLGGVQETQYF. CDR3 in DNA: TGTGCCAGCAGCTTAGGCGGGGTACAAGAGACCCAGTACTTC.

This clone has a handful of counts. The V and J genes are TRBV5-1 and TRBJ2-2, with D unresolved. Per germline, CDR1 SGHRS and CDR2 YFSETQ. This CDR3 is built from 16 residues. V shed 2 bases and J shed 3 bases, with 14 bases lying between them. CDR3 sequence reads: CASSFILVSDTGELFF. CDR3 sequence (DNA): TGCGCCAGCAGCTTCATTTTAGTGAGTGACACCGGGGAGCTGTTTTTT. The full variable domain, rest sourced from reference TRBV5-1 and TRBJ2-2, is KAGVTQTPRYLIKTRGQQVTLSCSPISGHRSVSWYQQTPGQGLQFLFEYFSETQRNKGNFPGRFSGRQFSNSRSEMNVSTLELGDSALYLCASSFILVSDTGELFFGEGSRLTVL.

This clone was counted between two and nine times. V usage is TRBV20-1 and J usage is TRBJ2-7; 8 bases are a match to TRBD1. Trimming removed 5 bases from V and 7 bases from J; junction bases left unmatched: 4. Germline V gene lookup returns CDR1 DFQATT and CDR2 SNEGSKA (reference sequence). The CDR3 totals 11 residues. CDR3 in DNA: TGCAGTGCTGGGGACAGGCATGAGCAGTACTTC. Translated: CSAGDRHEQYF.

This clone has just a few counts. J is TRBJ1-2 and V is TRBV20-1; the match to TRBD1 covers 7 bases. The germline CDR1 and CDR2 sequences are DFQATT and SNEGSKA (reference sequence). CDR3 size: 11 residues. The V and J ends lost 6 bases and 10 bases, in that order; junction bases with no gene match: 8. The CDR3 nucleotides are TGCAGTGCCCCCGGACAGGCCACCTACACCTTC. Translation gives CSAPGQATYTF.

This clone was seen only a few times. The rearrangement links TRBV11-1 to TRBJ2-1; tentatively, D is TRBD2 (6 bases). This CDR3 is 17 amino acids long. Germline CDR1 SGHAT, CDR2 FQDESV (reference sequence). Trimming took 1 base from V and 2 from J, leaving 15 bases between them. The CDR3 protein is CASSLVAGTLTYNEQFF. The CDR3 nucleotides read TGTGCCAGCAGCTTAGTTGCTGGGACTTTGACCTACAATGAGCAGTTCTTC.